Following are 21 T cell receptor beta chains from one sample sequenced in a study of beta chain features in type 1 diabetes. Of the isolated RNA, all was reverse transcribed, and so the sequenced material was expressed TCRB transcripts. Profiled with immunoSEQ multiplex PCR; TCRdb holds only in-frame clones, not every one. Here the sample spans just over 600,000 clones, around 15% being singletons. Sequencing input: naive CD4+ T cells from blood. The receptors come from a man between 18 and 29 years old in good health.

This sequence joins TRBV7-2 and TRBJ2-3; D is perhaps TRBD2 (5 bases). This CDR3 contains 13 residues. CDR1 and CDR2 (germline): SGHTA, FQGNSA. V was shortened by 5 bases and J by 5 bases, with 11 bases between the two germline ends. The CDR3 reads CASSRDVIDTQYF. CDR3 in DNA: TGTGCCAGCAGCCGGGATGTGATAGATACGCAGTATTTT.

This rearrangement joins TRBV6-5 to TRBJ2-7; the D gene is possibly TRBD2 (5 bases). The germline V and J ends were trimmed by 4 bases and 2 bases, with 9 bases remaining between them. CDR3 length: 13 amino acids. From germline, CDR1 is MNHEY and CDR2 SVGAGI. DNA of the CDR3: TGTGCCAGCAGTTCTAGAGGGACCTACGAGCAGTACTTC. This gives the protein CASSSRGTYEQYF.

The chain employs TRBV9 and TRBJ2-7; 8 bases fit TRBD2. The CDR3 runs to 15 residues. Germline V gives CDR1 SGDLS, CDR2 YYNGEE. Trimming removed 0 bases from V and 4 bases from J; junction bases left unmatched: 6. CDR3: CASSVEPGRGYEQYF. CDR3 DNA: TGTGCCAGCAGCGTAGAGCCCGGGAGGGGGTACGAGCAGTACTTC.

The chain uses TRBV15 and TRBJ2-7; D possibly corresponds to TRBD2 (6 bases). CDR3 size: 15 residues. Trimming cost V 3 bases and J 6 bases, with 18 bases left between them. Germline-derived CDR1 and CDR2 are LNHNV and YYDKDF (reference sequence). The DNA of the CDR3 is TGTGCCACCAGCAGCCTTCTGGGGAGGTCAGTCGAGCAGTACTTC. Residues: CATSSLLGRSVEQYF.

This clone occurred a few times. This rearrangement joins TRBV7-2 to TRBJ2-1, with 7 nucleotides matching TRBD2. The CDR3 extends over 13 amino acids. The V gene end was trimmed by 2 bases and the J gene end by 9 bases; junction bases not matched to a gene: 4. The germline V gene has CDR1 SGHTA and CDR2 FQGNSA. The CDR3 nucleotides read TGTGCCAGCAGCTTACAGCGGGGCGGTGAGCAGTTCTTC. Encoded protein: CASSLQRGGEQFF.

The CDR3 sequence is CASSPTGDNTEAFF. As DNA, the CDR3 is TGTGCCAGCAGCCCCACGGGGGATAACACTGAAGCTTTCTTT. The rearrangement joins TRBV7-3 to TRBJ1-1; TRBD1 might be the D (5 bases). V lost 5 bases, J lost 2 bases, and 12 bases lay in between. The CDR3 consists of 14 residues. The germline gives CDR1 SGHTA, CDR2 FQGTGA.

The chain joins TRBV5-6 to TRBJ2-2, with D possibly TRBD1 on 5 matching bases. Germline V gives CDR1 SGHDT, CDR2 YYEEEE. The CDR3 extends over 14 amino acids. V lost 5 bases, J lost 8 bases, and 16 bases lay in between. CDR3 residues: CASSRQTNWGELFF. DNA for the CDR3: TGTGCCAGCAGTCGACAGACGAACTGGGGGGAGCTGTTTTTT.

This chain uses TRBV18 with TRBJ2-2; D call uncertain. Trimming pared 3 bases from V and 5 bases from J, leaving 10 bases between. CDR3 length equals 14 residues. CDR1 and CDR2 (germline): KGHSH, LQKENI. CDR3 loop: CASSPPKATGELFF. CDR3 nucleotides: TGTGCCAGCTCACCCCCTAAGGCGACCGGGGAGCTGTTTTTT.

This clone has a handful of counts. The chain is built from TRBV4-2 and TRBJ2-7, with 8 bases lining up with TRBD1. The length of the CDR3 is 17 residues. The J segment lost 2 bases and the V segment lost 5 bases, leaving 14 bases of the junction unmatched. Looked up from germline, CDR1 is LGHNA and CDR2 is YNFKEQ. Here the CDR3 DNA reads TGTGCCAGCAGCTTCGCTTTCAGGGGGCGCGGCGCCTACGAGCAGTACTTC. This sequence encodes CASSFAFRGRGAYEQYF.

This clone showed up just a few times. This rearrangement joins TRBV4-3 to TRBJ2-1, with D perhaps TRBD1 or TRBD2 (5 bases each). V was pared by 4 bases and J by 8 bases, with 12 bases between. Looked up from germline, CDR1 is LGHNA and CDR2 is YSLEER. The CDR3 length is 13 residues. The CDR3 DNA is TGCGCCAGCAGCCGCCAACTAGGGGATGAGCAGTTCTTC. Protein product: CASSRQLGDEQFF.

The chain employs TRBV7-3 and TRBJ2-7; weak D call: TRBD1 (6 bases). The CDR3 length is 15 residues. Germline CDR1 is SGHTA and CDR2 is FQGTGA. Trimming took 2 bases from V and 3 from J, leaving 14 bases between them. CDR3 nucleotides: TGTGCCAGCAGCTTACAGGGGTCCTCGGGCTACGAGCAGTACTTC. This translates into CASSLQGSSGYEQYF.

CDR3 protein: CASSVVGSGGELFF. In DNA form, the CDR3 reads TGTGCCAGCAGCGTAGTGGGTTCCGGCGGGGAGCTGTTTTTT. The chain is built from TRBV9 and TRBJ2-2; D call uncertain. With 0 bases removed from V and 7 bases from J, the gap between germline ends came to 10 bases. Germline V CDR1 and CDR2: SGDLS, YYNGEE. The CDR3 totals 14 residues.

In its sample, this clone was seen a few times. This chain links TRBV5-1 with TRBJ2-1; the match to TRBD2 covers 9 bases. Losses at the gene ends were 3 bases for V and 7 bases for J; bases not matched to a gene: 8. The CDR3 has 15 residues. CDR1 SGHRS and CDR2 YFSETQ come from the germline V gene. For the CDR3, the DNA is TGCGCCAGCAGCTATTTAGCGGGAGTGCGGAATGAGCAGTTCTTC. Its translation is CASSYLAGVRNEQFF.

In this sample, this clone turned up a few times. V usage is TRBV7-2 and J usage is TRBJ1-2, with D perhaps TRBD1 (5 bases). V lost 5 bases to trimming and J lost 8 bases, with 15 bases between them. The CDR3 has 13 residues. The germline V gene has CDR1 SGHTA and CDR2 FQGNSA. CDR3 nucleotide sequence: TGTGCCAGCAGCCCAATGGGGGAAAAAGGCTACACCTTC. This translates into CASSPMGEKGYTF.

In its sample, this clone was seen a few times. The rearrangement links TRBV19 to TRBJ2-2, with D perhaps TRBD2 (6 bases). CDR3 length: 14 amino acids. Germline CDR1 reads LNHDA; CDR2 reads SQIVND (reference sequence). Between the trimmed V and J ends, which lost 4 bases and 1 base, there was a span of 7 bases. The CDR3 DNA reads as TGTGCCAGTAGTAGCGGGAAGAACACCGGGGAGCTGTTTTTT. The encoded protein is CASSSGKNTGELFF.

CDR3 DNA: TGTGCCAGCTCCGGACAGCGGAGCACCTACGAGCAGTACTTC. Encoded protein: CASSGQRSTYEQYF. The gene calls are TRBV18 and TRBJ2-7; TRBD1 is a possible D gene (6 bases). V lost 6 bases, J lost 2 bases, and 14 bases lay in between. Germline-derived CDR1 and CDR2 are KGHSH and LQKENI. The CDR3 is 14 amino acids.

CDR3 sequence (DNA): TGCGCCAGCAGCCCGTTAGCGGGAGCCACAGATACGCAGTATTTT. This sequence encodes CASSPLAGATDTQYF. The chain employs TRBV5-1 and TRBJ2-3; 9 bases map to TRBD2. Germline CDR1 SGHRS, CDR2 YFSETQ. This CDR3 contains 15 residues. V lost 4 bases, J lost 2 bases, and 5 bases stayed unmatched.

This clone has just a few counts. The CDR3 nucleotides read TGTGCCAGCGACAGGCGGAGACAGGGACCTTATGGCTACACCTTC. This encodes CASDRRRQGPYGYTF. The chain joins TRBV7-9 to TRBJ1-2; 7 bases agree with TRBD1. V lost 8 bases to trimming and J lost 5 bases; unmatched junction nucleotides: 14. The CDR3 has 15 amino acids. CDR1 and CDR2 from the germline V gene are SEHNR and FQNEAQ (reference sequence).

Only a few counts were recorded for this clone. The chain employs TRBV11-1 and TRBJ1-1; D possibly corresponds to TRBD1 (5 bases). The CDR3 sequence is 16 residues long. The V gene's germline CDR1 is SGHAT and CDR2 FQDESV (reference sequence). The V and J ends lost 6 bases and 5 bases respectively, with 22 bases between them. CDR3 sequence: CASSRSSGRQRTEAFF. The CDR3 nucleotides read TGTGCCAGCAGTAGATCCTCAGGGCGTCAACGGACTGAAGCTTTCTTT.

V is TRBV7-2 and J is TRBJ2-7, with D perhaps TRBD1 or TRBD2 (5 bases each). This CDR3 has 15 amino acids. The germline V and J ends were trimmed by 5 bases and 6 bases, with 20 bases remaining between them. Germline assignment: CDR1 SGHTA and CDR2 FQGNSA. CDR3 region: CASSRTRARGAEQYF. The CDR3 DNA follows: TGTGCCAGCAGCCGTACCCGGGCTAGAGGGGCCGAGCAGTACTTC. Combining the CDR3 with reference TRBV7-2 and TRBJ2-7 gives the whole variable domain GAGVSQSPSNKVTEKGKDVELRCDPISGHTALYWYRQSLGQGLEFLIYFQGNSAPDKSGLPSDRFSAERTGGSVSTLTIQRTQQEDSAVYLCASSRTRARGAEQYFGPGTRLTVT.

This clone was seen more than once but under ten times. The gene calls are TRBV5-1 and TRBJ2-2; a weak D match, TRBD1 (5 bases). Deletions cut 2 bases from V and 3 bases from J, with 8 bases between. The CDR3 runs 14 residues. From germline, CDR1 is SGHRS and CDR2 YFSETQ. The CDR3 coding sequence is TGCGCCAGCAGCTTAGGGGATCACACCGGGGAGCTGTTTTTT. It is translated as CASSLGDHTGELFF. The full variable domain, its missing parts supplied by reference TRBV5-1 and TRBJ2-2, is KAGVTQTPRYLIKTRGQQVTLSCSPISGHRSVSWYQQTPGQGLQFLFEYFSETQRNKGNFPGRFSGRQFSNSRSEMNVSTLELGDSALYLCASSLGDHTGELFFGEGSRLTVL.